These 26 T cell receptor beta chains originate from one sample sequenced in a study of identical twins. One entry per CDR3 protein, called by TCRdb with MiXCR from the 5' RACE reads. Counted here are about 530,000 distinct CDR3 sequences, 15% occurring once; the ten biggest clones make up roughly 0.44%. The data also belong to a second study, concerning yellow fever vaccine responses in identical twins.

The specimen was CD4+ T cells sorted from blood. The receptors shown here come from a woman aged 18-29 years in good health.

V usage is TRBV5-1 and J usage is TRBJ2-7, with D hard to call. The germline V and J ends were trimmed by 3 bases and 0 bases, with 7 bases remaining between them. This CDR3 has 13 amino acids. CDR1 SGHRS and CDR2 YFSETQ come from the germline V gene. CDR3 sequence (DNA): TGCGCCAGCAGCTCTCCTCCCTCCTACGAGCAGTACGTC. It is translated as CASSSPPSYEQYV.

The genes are TRBV28 and TRBJ2-1; TRBD1 might be the D (6 bases). Germline V CDR1 and CDR2: MDHEN, SYDVKM. CDR3 length: 11 amino acids. The V end was cut by 5 bases, the J end by 14 bases, with 13 bases between. This chain's CDR3 is CASSRQALEFF. CDR3 nucleotide sequence: TGTGCCAGCAGTCGACAGGCATTGGAGTTCTTC.

This clonotype has ten or more counts. The chain recombines TRBV12-3 or TRBV12-4 with TRBJ1-4; the D is unclear. The V end was cut by 6 bases, the J end by 0 bases, with 14 bases between. The CDR3 consists of 16 residues. The CDR3 nucleotides are TGTGCCAGCAGCCCTAATCTGGGGTCAACTAATGAAAAACTGTTTTTT. Translating it yields CASSPNLGSTNEKLFF.

The rearrangement links TRBV12-3 or TRBV12-4 to TRBJ2-7; D may correspond to TRBD1 or TRBD2 (5 bases each). This CDR3 has 13 amino acids. Trimming shortened V by 5 bases and J by 6 bases, and 14 bases separated the two germline ends. CDR3 sequence reads: CASSQSAGSEQYV. CDR3 sequence (DNA): TGTGCCAGCAGTCAAAGCGCAGGGAGCGAGCAGTACGTC.

The gene calls are TRBV3-1 and TRBJ2-2; a weak D match, TRBD1 (5 bases). The V and J ends lost 7 bases and 1 base respectively, with 10 bases between them. Per the germline V gene, CDR1 is LGHDT and CDR2 is YNNKEL (reference sequence). This CDR3 has 14 amino acids. CDR3 region: CASTKTVNTGELFF. The CDR3 nucleotides read TGTGCCAGCACGAAGACAGTGAACACCGGGGAGCTGTTTTTT.

This clonotype appeared a few times. This rearrangement joins TRBV20-1 to TRBJ2-7, with 8 bases matching TRBD2. Trimming at V came to 3 bases and at J to 0 bases, leaving 10 bases not matched to a gene. The CDR3 extends over 16 amino acids. Germline V gene data show CDR1 as DFQATT and CDR2 as SNEGSKA (reference sequence). The CDR3 DNA reads TGCAGTGCTAGTGGAGAGACTAGCGCCTTCTCCTACGAGCAGTACTTC. Its translation: CSASGETSAFSYEQYF.

This clonotype was detected only a few times. The V gene is TRBV5-1, the J gene TRBJ1-3; the D gene is possibly TRBD1 (5 bases). Germline CDR1 reads SGHRS; CDR2 reads YFSETQ. The CDR3 covers 16 residues. V was shortened by 2 bases and J by 0 bases, with 12 bases between the two germline ends. CDR3 sequence reads: CASSFGGLRSGNTIYF. CDR3 bases: TGCGCCAGCAGCTTTGGGGGTCTTCGCTCTGGAAACACCATATATTTT.

This clonotype occurred many times. CDR3 coding DNA: TGCGCCAGCAGCCCATTACTAGCGGGAGGGCCCGATACGCAGTATTTT. As protein: CASSPLLAGGPDTQYF. This sequence joins TRBV5-1 and TRBJ2-3; 13 bases map to TRBD2. The CDR3 runs to 16 residues. Germline-derived CDR1 and CDR2 are SGHRS and YFSETQ. Losses at the gene ends were 4 bases for V and 6 bases for J; bases not matched to a gene: 8.

The J gene is TRBJ2-1, the V gene TRBV12-3 or TRBV12-4; D gene unclear. This CDR3 is built from 15 residues. V lost 3 bases and J lost 0, with 9 bases in between. The CDR3 DNA reads as TGTGCCAGCAGTTTTTGGCGCCGCTCCTACAATGAGCAGTTCTTC. This encodes CASSFWRRSYNEQFF.

The chain has TRBV27 and TRBJ2-7, with 8 bases aligning to TRBD1. With 4 bases clipped from V and 5 bases from J, the junction kept 10 bases outside the gene matches. The CDR3 length is 15 residues. Germline V lookup: CDR1 MNHEY, CDR2 SMNVEV (reference sequence). The CDR3 region is CASSSTGTGGHEQYF. The CDR3 nucleotides read TGTGCCAGCAGTTCAACCGGGACAGGAGGTCACGAGCAGTACTTC.

This clonotype was seen a handful of times. The V gene is TRBV12-3 or TRBV12-4, the J gene TRBJ2-2; D not resolved. V was pared by 7 bases and J by 0 bases, with 9 bases between. CDR3 length: 14 residues. The CDR3 loop is CASISGPNTGELFF. CDR3 coding DNA: TGTGCCAGCATTTCAGGCCCGAACACCGGGGAGCTGTTTTTT.

The chain links TRBV6-1 to TRBJ1-5, with a tentative D call TRBD1 (5 bases). The CDR3 consists of 16 residues. Between the trimmed V and J ends, which lost 4 bases and 2 bases, there was a span of 15 bases. Germline V gene sequence: CDR1 MNHNS, CDR2 SASEGT. The CDR3 DNA follows: TGTGCCAGCAGTGTGGGCCAAGGGGCCCGCAATCAGCCCCAGCATTTT. Encoded protein: CASSVGQGARNQPQHF.

The chain recombines TRBV20-1 with TRBJ2-3; TRBD2 agrees at 9 bases. Germline lookup yields CDR1 DFQATT and CDR2 SNEGSKA (reference sequence). The ends lost 3 bases at V and 3 bases at J; junction bases unmatched: 4. The CDR3 has 14 residues. In DNA form, the CDR3 reads TGCAGTGCTAGGCGGGGGGGTTGGACAGATACGCAGTATTTT. This translates into CSARRGGWTDTQYF.

Here the CDR3 DNA reads TGTGCCAGCAGCTTATCAGGGAGTGGCGGGGGGATTGAAGCTTTCTTT. Its translation: CASSLSGSGGGIEAFF. The chain employs TRBV7-9 and TRBJ1-1; perhaps TRBD1 as D (5 bases). The germline V gene has CDR1 SEHNR and CDR2 FQNEAQ (reference sequence). The CDR3 has 16 residues. Trimming took off 2 bases at V and 7 bases at J, with 20 bases between the two ends. Complete variable domain (other parts from reference TRBV7-9 and TRBJ1-1): DTGVSQNPRHKITKRGQNVTFRCDPISEHNRLYWYRQTLGQGPEFLTYFQNEAQLEKSRLLSDRFSAERPKGSFSTLEIQRTEQGDSAMYLCASSLSGSGGGIEAFFGQGTRLTVV.

The sample holds a few counts of this clonotype. The V gene is TRBV18, the J gene TRBJ1-4; D gene uncertain. The CDR3 totals 14 residues. The V end was cut by 3 bases, the J end by 3 bases, with 8 bases between. From germline, CDR1 is KGHSH and CDR2 LQKENI. The CDR3 here is CASSPTAANEKLFF. The CDR3 DNA sequence: TGTGCCAGCTCACCTACAGCGGCTAATGAAAAACTGTTTTTT.

The chain has TRBV7-7 and TRBJ2-1; 12 bases agree with TRBD2. V was clipped by 2 bases and J by 5 bases; unmatched bases: 1. CDR3 length: 15 amino acids. The germline V gene encodes CDR1 SSHAT and CDR2 FNYEAQ (reference sequence). The CDR3 protein is CASSLTSGGNNEQFF. As DNA, the CDR3 is TGTGCCAGCAGCTTAACTAGCGGGGGGAACAATGAGCAGTTCTTC.

This clonotype has a handful of counts. V is TRBV28 and J is TRBJ2-3; 7 bases match TRBD1. The V gene's germline CDR1 is MDHEN and CDR2 SYDVKM. The CDR3 runs 15 residues. The trim removed 6 bases at V and 5 bases at J, leaving 11 bases unmatched. The DNA for the CDR3 is TGTGCCAGCAGCTCGGGACAGTGGGAGCGAGATACGCAGTATTTT. It encodes CASSSGQWERDTQYF.

The chain employs TRBV3-1 and TRBJ2-3; D call uncertain. The CDR3 covers 16 residues. Germline V gives CDR1 LGHDT, CDR2 YNNKEL (reference sequence). V was clipped by 4 bases and J by 0 bases, with 14 bases between them. The CDR3 DNA follows: TGTGCCAGCAGCCCCGCCCAACCGATTAGCACAGATACGCAGTATTTT. It is translated as CASSPAQPISTDTQYF.

The table lists this clonotype with a few counts. CDR3 in DNA: TGCAGTGCTAGCCGACTAGCGTCGTACAATGAGCAGTTCTTC. Amino acid sequence: CSASRLASYNEQFF. J is TRBJ2-1 and V is TRBV20-1, with 8 nucleotides matching TRBD2. V gave up 3 bases and J gave up 4 bases; unmatched junction bases: 5. CDR3 size: 14 residues. Germline CDR1 reads DFQATT; CDR2 reads SNEGSKA (reference sequence).

At least ten counts were recorded for this clonotype. The J gene is TRBJ1-1, the V gene TRBV12-3 or TRBV12-4, with 9 bases fitting TRBD1. The CDR3 is 14 residues long. The V gene end was trimmed by 1 base and the J gene end by 5 bases; junction bases not matched to a gene: 2. This CDR3 is CASSLGTGETEAFF. The CDR3 DNA follows: TGTGCCAGCAGTTTAGGGACAGGGGAAACTGAAGCTTTCTTT.

This sequence joins TRBV3-1 and TRBJ1-6, with 7 bases identical to TRBD1. Per the germline V gene, CDR1 is LGHDT and CDR2 is YNNKEL (reference sequence). There are 16 residues in the CDR3. J was trimmed by 7 bases and V by 2 bases; bases with no gene match: 8. Here the CDR3 reads CASSQPKTGWNSPLHF. DNA for the CDR3: TGTGCCAGCAGCCAACCTAAGACAGGGTGGAATTCACCCCTCCACTTT. Complete variable domain (other parts from reference TRBV3-1 and TRBJ1-6): DTAVSQTPKYLVTQMGNDKSIKCEQNLGHDTMYWYKQDSKKFLKIMFSYNNKELIINETVPNRFSPKSPDKAHLNLHINSLELGDSAVYFCASSQPKTGWNSPLHFGNGTRLTVT.

This clonotype was counted between two and nine times. The chain uses TRBV20-1 and TRBJ2-7; D tentatively fits TRBD1 or TRBD2 (6 bases each). Germline lookup yields CDR1 DFQATT and CDR2 SNEGSKA (reference sequence). This CDR3 has 14 residues. V was pared by 5 bases and J by 4 bases, with 18 bases between. CDR3 sequence reads: CSAGSSVGGYEQYF. The CDR3 DNA reads TGCAGTGCTGGGTCTAGCGTAGGGGGGTACGAGCAGTACTTC.

This clonotype showed up just a few times. J is TRBJ2-7 and V is TRBV20-1; 8 positions match TRBD2. This CDR3 comprises 13 residues. Germline V lookup: CDR1 DFQATT, CDR2 SNEGSKA (reference sequence). Trimming removed 1 base from V and 3 bases from J; junction bases left unmatched: 2. In nucleotides, the CDR3 is TGCAGTGCTAGAGCGGGACTAGACTACGAGCAGTACTTC. Protein: CSARAGLDYEQYF.

The V gene is TRBV6-2 or TRBV6-3, the J gene TRBJ2-1, with D tentatively TRBD2 (6 bases). Trimming took 2 bases from V and 12 from J, leaving 8 bases between them. Germline V gene lookup returns CDR1 MNHEY and CDR2 SVGEGT. The CDR3 totals 11 residues. CDR3 protein: CASSYVGGQFF. CDR3 sequence (DNA): TGTGCCAGCAGTTACGTCGGGGGGCAGTTCTTC.

This clonotype turned up a few times. The chain has TRBV4-1 and TRBJ2-1, with a possible D match to TRBD1 (6 bases). This CDR3 contains 13 residues. V lost 3 bases and J lost 9, with 12 bases in between. Germline V gives CDR1 MGHRA, CDR2 YSYEKL. The CDR3 DNA follows: TGCGCCAGCAGCCATCCACAGGGTAGTGAGCAGTTCTTC. Translated: CASSHPQGSEQFF.

V usage is TRBV5-1 and J usage is TRBJ2-2; 11 bases fit TRBD1. V lost 4 bases, J lost 6 bases, and 8 bases stayed unmatched. The CDR3 runs to 16 residues. The germline V gene has CDR1 SGHRS and CDR2 YFSETQ. The CDR3 reads CASSRNGQGASGELFF. DNA of the CDR3: TGCGCCAGCAGCAGGAATGGACAGGGGGCCTCCGGGGAGCTGTTTTTT.